Shown below are 29 T cell receptor beta chains from a single sample sequenced in a study of T cells in localized non-small cell lung cancer. Sequenced by immunoSEQ multiplex PCR; TCRdb stores in-frame clones only, minus some. The top ten hold around 15% of the sample, which has over a thousand clones, about 25% seen once. The sample in question was lung tumor tissue, obtained before any cancer treatment. The receptors come from a woman aged 35 to 69 with stage I lung adenocarcinoma.

This chain connects TRBV11-3 to TRBJ2-5, with D maybe TRBD2 (6 bases). Trimming pared 6 bases from V and 5 bases from J, leaving 19 bases between. The CDR3 is made up of 15 amino acids. The germline CDR1 and CDR2 sequences are SGHNT and YENEEA. CDR3 DNA: TGTGCCAGCAGTTTACACATGCTGGGGAGGGAGACCCAGTACTTC. It encodes CASSLHMLGRETQYF.

V and J are TRBV2 and TRBJ1-1; 9 positions agree with TRBD1. CDR1 is SNHLY and CDR2 is FYNNEI in the germline V gene. The V gene end was trimmed by 5 bases and the J gene end by 3 bases; junction bases not matched to a gene: 10. The CDR3 is 16 residues long. CDR3 DNA sequence: TGTGCCAGCAGTTTACAGGGGGCGGGGAGGTACACTGAAGCTTTCTTT. Encoded protein: CASSLQGAGRYTEAFF.

The rearrangement uses TRBV11-3 and TRBJ1-1; a weak D match, TRBD1 (5 bases). The CDR3 runs to 14 residues. Germline CDR1 SGHNT, CDR2 YENEEA. Trimming removed 4 bases at V and 4 bases at J, with 13 bases between. Written as DNA, the CDR3 is TGTGCCAGCAGCTCATGGGACCGACGCACTGAAGCTTTCTTT. This gives the protein CASSSWDRRTEAFF.

This clone was observed a handful of times. The chain recombines TRBV11-3 with TRBJ1-6; D gene unclear. Per germline, CDR1 SGHNT and CDR2 YENEEA. This CDR3 comprises 15 residues. V dropped 3 bases and J dropped 6 bases, with 12 bases sitting between them. The CDR3 nucleotides read TGTGCCAGCAGCTTCACCAGTCCCCTTAATTCACCCCTCCACTTT. Encoded protein: CASSFTSPLNSPLHF.

The V call is TRBV19, the J call TRBJ2-2, with TRBD1 matching 9 bases. This CDR3 has 15 amino acids. Trimming removed 7 bases from V and 4 bases from J; junction bases left unmatched: 7. Germline V lookup: CDR1 LNHDA, CDR2 SQIVND (reference sequence). The CDR3 loop is CASTSRQGGTGELFF. The CDR3 bases are TGTGCCAGTACCTCCCGACAGGGGGGCACCGGGGAGCTGTTTTTT.

This clone is labeled medium-sized. The V and J genes are TRBV6-8 and TRBJ1-5; no reliable D call. V shed 6 bases and J shed 6 bases, with 9 bases lying between them. The CDR3 consists of 12 residues. Per germline, CDR1 MNHGY and CDR2 SAAAGT. CDR3: CASRQPGQPQHF. CDR3 DNA: TGTGCCAGCAGACAGCCGGGTCAGCCCCAGCATTTT.

This clone was detected only a few times. This rearrangement joins TRBV9 to TRBJ2-2; no definite D call. The germline CDR1 and CDR2 sequences are SGDLS and YYNGEE. The V end lost 4 bases, the J end lost 5 bases, and 6 bases lay between the germline ends. This CDR3 has 12 amino acids. In DNA form, the CDR3 reads TGTGCCAGCAGCTTAGGAACCGGGGAGCTGTTTTTT. Protein product: CASSLGTGELFF.

This clone has a handful of counts. The V gene is TRBV12-5, the J gene TRBJ1-2, with 9 positions matching TRBD1. CDR1 LGHNT and CDR2 FRNRAP come from the germline V gene. This CDR3 is 13 amino acids long. Written as DNA, the CDR3 is TGTGCCAGCACCCCGACAGGGGGCTATGGCTACACCTTC. This encodes CASTPTGGYGYTF.

This clone was seen a few times. This chain connects TRBV12-2 to TRBJ2-7. TRBV12-2 is flagged as a pseudogene. The CDR3 loop spans 17 amino acids. CDR3 amino acids: CASPGQAGLADSYEQYF. For the CDR3, the DNA is TGTGCCAGTCCGGGACAGGCTGGACTAGCCGACTCCTACGAGCAGTACTTC.

The rearrangement links TRBV22-1 to TRBJ1-2. TRBV22-1 is annotated as a pseudogene. This CDR3 contains 16 residues. The CDR3: CPGRKLRARKTYGYTF. For the CDR3, the DNA is TGTCCTGGGAGGAAATTGCGAGCGAGAAAGACCTATGGCTACACCTTC.

V and J are TRBV7-4 and TRBJ2-7, with 9 bases lining up with TRBD1. Germline V CDR1 and CDR2: SGHVT, SQSDAQ. This CDR3 is built from 13 residues. Unmatched junction bases numbered 1, after V lost 3 bases and J lost 4 bases. CDR3 loop: CASSFDRGYEQYF. CDR3 coding DNA: TGTGCCAGCAGCTTCGACAGGGGGTACGAGCAGTACTTC.

This clone is deemed medium-sized. This chain uses TRBV11-3 with TRBJ1-2, with 10 nucleotides matching TRBD1. CDR1 is SGHNT, CDR2 YENEEA, per germline. This CDR3 spans 15 amino acids. V trimming: 5 bases; J trimming: 5 bases; junction bases outside the gene matches: 8. The CDR3 sequence: CASSPSGTGVYGYTF. The CDR3, as DNA: TGTGCCAGCAGCCCGTCCGGGACAGGGGTTTATGGCTACACCTTC.

The table lists this clone with a few counts. The J gene is TRBJ2-1, the V gene TRBV19; D remains ambiguous. V lost 7 bases and J 5 bases, leaving 15 bases between the germline ends. This CDR3 contains 14 residues. Germline CDR1 and CDR2: LNHDA and SQIVND (reference sequence). Written as DNA, the CDR3 is TGTGCCAGTAATAGGGTAGCCATAGACAATGAGCAGTTCTTC. Encoded protein: CASNRVAIDNEQFF.

This clone came up a few times. Relative to the germline gene, one junction end is altered; a read error may explain this. The chain recombines TRBV6-8 with TRBJ2-2; D uncertain. The germline CDR1 and CDR2 sequences are MNHGY and SAAAGT. The CDR3 sequence is 16 residues long. The CDR3 sequence: CASSDSSLTNTGELFF. The CDR3 DNA reads as TGTGCCAGCAGTGACTCAAGTCTTACGAACACCGGGGAGCTGTTTTTT.

This chain connects TRBV28 to TRBJ2-7, with D tentatively TRBD2 (6 bases). Trimming removed 6 bases at V and 4 bases at J, with 16 bases between. Germline V lookup: CDR1 MDHEN, CDR2 SYDVKM. The CDR3 has 14 amino acids. The CDR3 region is CASRLTGLHYEQYF. The DNA of the CDR3 is TGTGCCAGCAGACTGACGGGACTTCATTACGAGCAGTACTTC. The full variable domain, in which reference TRBV28 and TRBJ2-7 provide the parts outside the CDR3, is DVKVTQSSRYLVKRTGEKVFLECVQDMDHENMFWYRQDPGLGLRLIYFSYDVKMKEKGDIPEGYSVSREKKERFSLILESASTNQTSMYLCASRLTGLHYEQYFGPGTRLTVT.

The chain is built from TRBV6-8 and TRBJ2-1, with a weak D call TRBD2 (5 bases). The V and J ends lost 6 bases and 7 bases respectively, with 10 bases between them. This CDR3 has 12 residues. Germline values: CDR1 MNHGY, CDR2 SAAAGT. The CDR3 sequence: CASRESGNEQFF. CDR3 nucleotides: TGTGCCAGCAGGGAATCGGGGAATGAGCAGTTCTTC.

This clone came up a few times. CDR3 protein: CASSSRTGANSGANVLTF. In DNA form, the CDR3 reads TGTGCCAGCAGTTCCCGGACAGGGGCGAACTCTGGGGCCAACGTCCTGACTTTC. V gene TRBV6-8 combines with J gene TRBJ2-6, with 9 bases aligning to TRBD1. J gave up 0 bases and V 4 bases, and 7 bases lay outside the gene matches. Per the germline V gene, CDR1 is MNHGY and CDR2 is SAAAGT. This CDR3 spans 18 amino acids.

V is TRBV5-1 and J is TRBJ2-6; D call uncertain. Trimming removed 3 bases at V and 0 bases at J, with 10 bases between. The CDR3 loop spans 16 amino acids. Germline V gives CDR1 SGHRS, CDR2 YFSETQ. The CDR3 here is CASSSLSTSGANVLTF. The CDR3 coding sequence is TGCGCCAGCAGCTCTCTATCGACCTCTGGGGCCAACGTCCTGACTTTC.

This clone was seen only a few times. V gene TRBV11-3 combines with J gene TRBJ2-7; 8 bases map to TRBD1. V lost 3 bases and J lost 4; bases outside the gene matches: 5. Germline CDR1 reads SGHNT; CDR2 reads YENEEA. CDR3 length: 14 amino acids. The chain's CDR3 is CASSLGQDLYEQYF. The DNA for the CDR3 is TGTGCCAGCAGCTTGGGACAGGACCTTTACGAGCAGTACTTC. Full variable domain (remainder filled in from reference TRBV11-3 and TRBJ2-7): EAGVVQSPRYKIIEKKQPVAFWCNPISGHNTLYWYLQNLGQGPELLIRYENEEAVDDSQLPKDRFSAERLKGVDSTLKIQPAELGDSAVYLCASSLGQDLYEQYFGPGTRLTVT.

This clone was seen more than once but under ten times. The genes are TRBV10-3 and TRBJ2-1; TRBD1 matches 8 bases. CDR1 ENHRY and CDR2 SYGVKD come from the germline V gene. Germline trimming cut 3 bases from V and 8 bases from J; bases unmatched to any gene: 12. The CDR3 covers 16 residues. The CDR3 DNA sequence: TGTGCCATCAGTGATCTGACAGGGGATGCTCTCGATGAGCAGTTCTTC. This translates into CAISDLTGDALDEQFF.

This chain connects TRBV23-1 to TRBJ1-2; 8 bases are a match to TRBD1. TRBV23-1 is designated an ORF whose function remains uncertain. The CDR3 length is 14 residues. V trimming: 10 bases; J trimming: 7 bases; junction bases outside the gene matches: 14. CDR3 protein: CATPLSDRAGGYTF. Written as DNA, the CDR3 is TGCGCCACTCCACTTTCGGACAGGGCAGGTGGCTACACCTTC.

The chain links TRBV5-1 to TRBJ1-1; 11 bases are shared with TRBD1. This CDR3 comprises 15 residues. Trimming at V came to 7 bases and at J to 2 bases, leaving 7 bases not matched to a gene. Germline CDR1 reads SGHRS; CDR2 reads YFSETQ. CDR3 amino acids: CASQSRTGGNTEAFF. DNA for the CDR3: TGCGCCAGCCAATCGAGGACAGGGGGCAACACTGAAGCTTTCTTT.

This clone was seen more than once but under ten times. V usage is TRBV6-8 and J usage is TRBJ1-1, with 7 nucleotides matching TRBD1. Germline V gives CDR1 MNHGY, CDR2 SAAAGT. CDR3 length: 13 amino acids. The J segment lost 8 bases and the V segment lost 6 bases, leaving 9 bases of the junction unmatched. The CDR3 region is CASRPILQGEAFF. The CDR3 bases are TGTGCCAGCAGGCCCATCTTACAGGGGGAAGCTTTCTTT.

This clone is large. The chain couples TRBV6-8 to TRBJ2-1; D gene uncertain. The CDR3 runs to 14 residues. The germline gives CDR1 MNHGY, CDR2 SAAAGT. Trimming removed 4 bases at V and 7 bases at J, with 14 bases between. CDR3 nucleotide sequence: TGTGCCAGCAGTTGGGGTCCCCAGGAAAATGAGCAGTTCTTC. Amino acid sequence: CASSWGPQENEQFF.

This clone was seen a few times. The gene calls are TRBV6-8 and TRBJ2-5; 7 bases agree with TRBD1. The CDR3 is 14 residues long. Germline assignment: CDR1 MNHGY and CDR2 SAAAGT. V dropped 7 bases and J dropped 8; count of bases not matched to a gene: 13. CDR3 region: CASTGQELGQTQYF. For the CDR3, the DNA is TGTGCCAGCACCGGACAGGAGTTGGGTCAAACCCAGTACTTC.

This clone was picked up a small number of times. The chain couples TRBV6-8 to TRBJ1-4; 8 positions match TRBD1. The V gene end was trimmed by 5 bases and the J gene end by 5 bases; junction bases not matched to a gene: 10. The CDR3 spans 16 residues. CDR1 is MNHGY, CDR2 SAAAGT, per germline. CDR3 DNA sequence: TGTGCCAGCAGTCGAAACAGACAGGGGACGAATGAAAAACTGTTTTTT. This codes for CASSRNRQGTNEKLFF.

The chain joins TRBV2 to TRBJ2-7; the D gene is possibly TRBD1 (6 bases). This CDR3 spans 19 amino acids. Germline V gene data show CDR1 as SNHLY and CDR2 as FYNNEI. Deletions cut 6 bases from V and 1 base from J, with 28 bases between. The CDR3 reads CASSSLRAPDRLLSYEQYF. DNA of the CDR3: TGTGCCAGCAGCTCCCTTAGGGCTCCGGACAGACTCCTATCCTACGAGCAGTACTTC.

This clone turned up a few times. The chain joins TRBV5-1 to TRBJ2-3, with D maybe TRBD2 (7 bases). CDR1 SGHRS and CDR2 YFSETQ come from the germline V gene. Trimming removed 1 base from V and 6 bases from J, with 18 bases in between. CDR3 length: 16 residues. The CDR3 nucleotides are TGCGCCAGCAGCTTGTTTTCAGGAGGGGGGGCCGATACGCAGTATTTT. This gives the protein CASSLFSGGGADTQYF.

This rearrangement joins TRBV7-1 to TRBJ2-7, with D possibly called TRBD1 or TRBD2 (5 bases each). TRBV7-1 is reported as an ORF; its role is uncertain. Trimming cost V 4 bases and J 9 bases, with 16 bases left between them. The CDR3 is 13 residues long. The CDR3 DNA is TGTGCCAGCAGCTTAAGTTTTGGGGACGGGCAGTACTTC. Amino acid sequence: CASSLSFGDGQYF.